Listed below are T cell receptor beta chains from one sample, sequenced in a study of blood T cells in healthy people across ages. One entry per CDR3 protein results from TCRdb running MiXCR on the 5' RACE reads. The sample contains roughly 700,000 distinct CDR3 sequences, roughly 50% of which appear only once. Source material: blood. These receptors originate from a woman aged 55-75 years in good health. Each CDR3 is given with its conserved first and last residue. The order of the fields is D gene, V gene, clone size, J gene, CDR3 DNA, CDR3 protein. D genes are given only for firm matches. Expanded clones get a size class; other rows say once, few or many, or leave the size out.

.	TRBV20-1	.	TRBJ2-5	TGCAGTGCCAAGGACTTTCAAGAGACCCAGTACTTC	CSAKDFQETQYF
TRBD1	TRBV2	.	TRBJ2-1	TGTGCCAGCAGTGACAGGGGGCGGAATGAGCAGTTCTTC	CASSDRGRNEQFF
TRBD1	TRBV12-5	.	TRBJ2-1	TGTGCTAGTGGTTTGGCGGGTAGTGGACAGGGGGATAATGAGCAGTTCTTC	CASGLAGSGQGDNEQFF
.	TRBV5-5	.	TRBJ2-7	TGTGCCAGCAGCTTGGCTGGCAGGTCCTACGAGCAGTACTTC	CASSLAGRSYEQYF
.	TRBV4-3	.	TRBJ2-7	TGCGCCAGCAGCCAAGGTGCTGGTAGCTCCTACGAGCAGTACTTC	CASSQGAGSSYEQYF
.	TRBV5-1	.	TRBJ2-5	TGCGCCAGCAGGCCGAGGCTTAGCGCGATCCAAGAGACCCAGTACTTC	CASRPRLSAIQETQYF
TRBD2	TRBV4-1	.	TRBJ2-1	TGCGCCAGCAGCCTGCGGACTAGCGGGAGTGCGAATGAGCAGTTCTTC	CASSLRTSGSANEQFF
.	TRBV9	.	TRBJ1-2	TGTGCCAGCAGCGTGTTAGGGTCCCTCCTCTATGGCTACACCTTC	CASSVLGSLLYGYTF
.	TRBV11-2	.	TRBJ2-5	TGTGCCAGCACCGACCCAGACCTATGGGGGAAGCAGTACTTC	CASTDPDLWGKQYF
TRBD2	TRBV11-1	once	TRBJ2-7	TGTGCCAGCACTTGGCGGGGGGGTTACAACGAGCAGTACTTC	CASTWRGGYNEQYF
.	TRBV7-9	.	TRBJ1-2	TGTGCCAGCAGCTTCGGGGAGGCGGGCTACACCTTC	CASSFGEAGYTF
.	TRBV2	.	TRBJ2-1	TGTGCCAGCAGTCAGCAGGCCCTCCTATACAATGAGCAGTTCTTC	CASSQQALLYNEQFF
.	TRBV6-1	once	TRBJ2-7	TGTGCCAGCAGTGAGGGGACGGGTGCCTACGAGCAGTACTTC	CASSEGTGAYEQYF
.	TRBV5-1	.	TRBJ1-1	TGCGCCAGCAGCTTGGACAGGGCGGGGAACACTGAAGCTTTCTTT	CASSLDRAGNTEAFF
TRBD1	TRBV4-3	.	TRBJ2-7	TGCGCCAGCAGCCAAGATATGAGACAGGGTAGGTGGGGTGAGCAGTACTTC	CASSQDMRQGRWGEQYF
.	TRBV3-1	.	TRBJ1-4	TGTGCCAGCAGCCAACTCACCTCTAACGAAAAACTGTTTTTT	CASSQLTSNEKLFF
.	TRBV27	.	TRBJ2-3	TGTGCCAGCAGTTTATACGAATTTGGCGATACGCAGTATTTT	CASSLYEFGDTQYF
TRBD2	TRBV10-3	.	TRBJ2-1	TGTGCCATCAGTGAGTCAACTAGCGGGAGAAGTGAGCAGTTCTTC	CAISESTSGRSEQFF
.	TRBV28	few	TRBJ2-7	TGTGCCAGCAGTTCCGCGGACAGAGCCTCCTACGAGCAGTACTTC	CASSSADRASYEQYF